This TCR beta chain was profiled in a study of early T cells in non-severe SARS-CoV-2 infection. Across the study: The input, bulk RNA from unsorted whole blood, was sequenced, and chains were unpaired.

Unique molecular identifiers tagged individual cDNA molecules. Using its own MiXCR run on the 5' RACE reads, TCRdb lists one record per CDR3 protein. The sample consists of 62,000 or so distinct CDR3 sequences, 7.5% to 9% of them appearing once. This clonotype was counted at least ten times. Its antigen remains unknown. Study-level points and caveats: In VDJdb matching, anti-spike CD8 responses were favored while private and CD4 specificities went missing.

CDR3 length: 13 amino acids. Trimming stripped 6 bases from V and 6 bases from J, with 14 bases between. CDR1 and CDR2 (germline): SNHLY, FYNNEI. Sequenced here: whole blood, sampled at baseline. The sequence was obtained from an adult who was a healthcare worker with PCR-confirmed SARS-CoV-2 infection or an uninfected control (not recorded which). V usage is TRBV2 and J usage is TRBJ1-1; D possibly corresponds to TRBD1 (5 bases). DNA for the CDR3: TGTGCCAGCAGCTCAGGGTGGAGGGCTGAAGCTTTCTTT. It yields the protein CASSSGWRAEAFF. Complete variable domain (other parts from reference TRBV2 and TRBJ1-1): EPEVTQTPSHQVTQMGQEVILRCVPISNHLYFYWYRQILGQKVEFLVSFYNNEISEKSEIFDDQFSVERPDGSNFTLKIRSTKLEDSAMYFCASSSGWRAEAFFGQGTRLTVV.